This TCR beta chain was identified in a study of blood T cell repertoires in COVID-19. Clones were sequenced by immunoSEQ multiplex PCR, and TCRdb holds only the in-frame ones, with some missing. The sample shows 150,000 to 200,000 clones, almost 80% of them seen only once. The study assigned cohorts using participant-reported clinical history. After removal of 3 bases from V and 7 bases from J, the junction contained 6 bases not matched to a gene. The germline V gene encodes CDR1 MDHEN and CDR2 SYDVKM. CDR3 size: 14 residues. The receptor comes from a woman in her 50s who had recovered from COVID-19. This chain joins TRBV28 and TRBJ2-1, with 7 bases lining up with TRBD2. The specimen was PBMCs or T cells enriched from blood (not recorded which). The CDR3 loop reads CASSFWRELNEQFF. Here the CDR3 DNA reads TGTGCCAGCAGTTTCTGGCGGGAGCTGAATGAGCAGTTCTTC.